Below, 8 T cell receptor beta chains from the same sample are listed, as sequenced in a study of glioma-infiltrating T cells. The iRepertoire nested amplicon-rescue multiplex PCR amplified TCR alpha and beta CDR3s from RNA. TCRdb recomputed calls from the multiplex PCR reads with MiXCR, one row per CDR3 protein. The sample holds around 130,000 distinct CDR3 sequences; approximately 26% are singletons and the top ten take around 28%. Sequences were obtained from glioma tissue, nonneoplastic brain tissue, or PBMCs (not recorded which). Every receptor here comes from a human donor with low-grade glioma or glioblastoma, undergoing nonglioma brain surgery, or in good health (not recorded which).

This clonotype was observed a handful of times. The V call is TRBV24-1, the J call TRBJ2-3, with no clear D. CDR1 is KGHDR, CDR2 SFDVKD, per germline. The CDR3 runs to 15 residues. V lost 1 base and J lost 2, with 9 bases in between. The CDR3 DNA reads as TGTGCCACCAGTGATTTAGGTCGAGACACAGATACGCAGTATTTT. Translating it yields CATSDLGRDTDTQYF.

In the case of this clonotype: A read error may be the cause here, since a much bigger clone is one base away. CDR3 sequence reads: CASSLLSETQYF. CDR3 sequence (DNA): TGTGCCAGCAGTTTGCTTTCGGAGACCCAGTACTTC. The chain uses TRBV28 and TRBJ2-5, with no clear D. Germline assignment: CDR1 MDHEN and CDR2 SYDVKM. V lost 3 bases and J lost 5, with 7 bases in between. CDR3 length: 12 amino acids.

This clonotype was detected ten times or more. The chain couples TRBV4-2 to TRBJ2-5; TRBD1 agrees at 8 bases. The V gene's germline CDR1 is LGHNA and CDR2 YNFKEQ. V lost 4 bases to trimming and J lost 1 base; unmatched junction nucleotides: 2. There are 14 residues in the CDR3. CDR3 DNA: TGTGCCAGCAGCCCTGACAGGGGCCAAGAGACCCAGTACTTC. This gives the protein CASSPDRGQETQYF.

This clonotype was recorded many times. The V gene is TRBV7-2, the J gene TRBJ1-1; D uncertain. Trimming cost V 5 bases and J 4 bases, with 11 bases left between them. Germline V CDR1 and CDR2: SGHTA, FQGNSA. The CDR3 runs 13 residues. This CDR3 reads CASSEGVGTEAFF. The CDR3 DNA follows: TGTGCCAGCAGCGAGGGAGTGGGCACTGAAGCTTTCTTT. The full variable domain, in which reference TRBV7-2 and TRBJ1-1 provide the parts outside the CDR3, is GAGVSQSPSNKVTEKGKDVELRCDPISGHTALYWYRQSLGQGLEFLIYFQGNSAPDKSGLPSDRFSAERTGGSVSTLTIQRTQQEDSAVYLCASSEGVGTEAFFGQGTRLTVV.

This clonotype has a handful of counts. The chain couples TRBV4-2 to TRBJ2-3, with D unclear. Germline CDR1 reads LGHNA; CDR2 reads YNFKEQ. The ends were cut back, 0 bases at V and 2 bases at J, with 15 bases in the middle. The CDR3 sequence is 17 residues long. This chain's CDR3 is CASSQDFLAANTDTQYF. As DNA, the CDR3 is TGTGCCAGCAGCCAAGATTTTTTGGCAGCCAACACAGATACGCAGTATTTT.

This chain uses TRBV24-1 with TRBJ2-2, with D possibly TRBD2 on 6 matching bases. V lost 5 bases, J lost 8 bases, and 14 bases lay in between. Germline CDR1 and CDR2: KGHDR and SFDVKD. The CDR3 is made up of 14 amino acids. The CDR3 protein is CATSATSSAGELFF. The CDR3 bases are TGTGCCACCAGTGCCACTAGCTCAGCGGGGGAGCTGTTTTTT.

The sample holds a few counts of this clonotype. The chain employs TRBV7-2 and TRBJ2-1, with TRBD1 identical over 8 bases. The CDR3 consists of 17 residues. J was trimmed by 4 bases and V by 4 bases; bases with no gene match: 12. Germline values: CDR1 SGHTA, CDR2 FQGNSA. CDR3 in amino acids: CASSWDRTPQPYNEQFF. Here the CDR3 DNA reads TGTGCCAGCAGCTGGGACAGGACTCCCCAACCATACAATGAGCAGTTCTTC.

The chain combines TRBV6-6 with TRBJ2-7, with D perhaps matching TRBD2 (6 bases). Germline V lookup: CDR1 MNHNY, CDR2 SVGAGI (reference sequence). Trimming pared 0 bases from V and 2 bases from J, leaving 11 bases between. CDR3 size: 15 residues. The CDR3 loop is CASSYSEGSTYEQYV. The CDR3 DNA is TGTGCCAGCAGTTACTCGGAGGGCAGTACCTACGAGCAGTACGTC.